Below, one TCR beta chain is given with its context. V lost 1 base to trimming and J lost 3 bases, with 7 bases between them. The germline V gene encodes CDR1 LNHDA and CDR2 SQIVND (reference sequence). The CDR3 runs to 13 residues. These data originate in a study of blood T cell repertoires in COVID-19. On the study more broadly: Spain, Italy and the United States supplied samples that represented acute and convalescent COVID-19. The cDNA or gDNA used as material had been derived from T cells, B-cell-depleted T cells, or PBMCs.

Original handling: Nucleated cell counts were estimated from reference gene primer amplification. Sequenced by immunoSEQ multiplex PCR; TCRdb stores in-frame clones only, minus some. V, J and clone size are those of that table, while D and trimming were read from the DNA. The repertoire consists of around 250,000 clones, with over 80% occurring once and the leading ten covering about 4.3%. The specimen was peripheral blood. The chain uses TRBV19 and TRBJ2-7, with D tentatively TRBD1 (5 bases). The TCR comes from a man between 60 and 75 years old who had recovered from COVID-19. CDR3 sequence reads: CASSIGQYYEQYF. The CDR3 DNA follows: TGTGCCAGTAGTATAGGACAGTACTACGAGCAGTACTTC.